This T cell receptor (beta chain) was profiled in a study of shared clonotypes between healthy human individuals. The repertoire was sequenced with immunoSEQ multiplex PCR; TCRdb's copy has only in-frame clones and lacks some. The profile shows some 2,100,000 clones, about 92% of them singletons. CD8 cells classed as naive were CD45RO-negative and positively selected for CCR7, excluding terminally differentiated effector memory CD45RA+ cells. The V end lost 6 bases, the J end lost 0 bases, and 17 bases lay between the germline ends. This CDR3 region has 17 residues. Germline V gene sequence: CDR1 WSHSY, CDR2 SAAADI.

The specimen was naive CD8+ T cells from PBMCs. V gene TRBV10-2 combines with J gene TRBJ2-2; D is ambiguous. This clonotype originated in a man aged 18 to 29 in good health. Some clones in this sample may be carry-over from other donors' samples. This CDR3 is CASRWFNPLSNTGELFF. The CDR3 coding sequence is TGCGCCAGCAGATGGTTCAATCCGCTTTCGAACACCGGGGAGCTGTTTTTT.